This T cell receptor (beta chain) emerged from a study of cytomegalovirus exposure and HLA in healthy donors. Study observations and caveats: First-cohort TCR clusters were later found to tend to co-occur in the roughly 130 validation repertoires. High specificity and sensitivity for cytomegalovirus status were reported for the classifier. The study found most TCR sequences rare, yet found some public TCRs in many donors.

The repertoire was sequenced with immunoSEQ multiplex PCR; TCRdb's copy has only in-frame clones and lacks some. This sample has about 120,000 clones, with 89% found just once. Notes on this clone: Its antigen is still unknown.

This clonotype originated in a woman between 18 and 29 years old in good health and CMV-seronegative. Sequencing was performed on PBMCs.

CDR3 bases: TGTGCCAGCAGTTACGCAGGGGGAGCTAACTATGGCTACACCTTC. Translating it yields CASSYAGGANYGYTF. The chain is built from TRBV6-6 and TRBJ1-2; 7 bases fit TRBD1. Losses at the gene ends were 2 bases for V and 0 bases for J; bases not matched to a gene: 3. CDR3 length: 15 amino acids. The germline gives CDR1 MNHNY, CDR2 SVGAGI (reference sequence).